The rows below give T cell receptor beta chains drawn from one sample of a study of molecular identifiers for immune sequencing clone quantification. MiXCR was run by TCRdb on the PCR reads, yielding one entry per CDR3 protein. The repertoire holds a few hundred thousand distinct CDR3 sequences, with 20% to 25% as singletons. Material for sequencing was naive CD8+ T cells from blood, with Jurkat cell RNA spiked in. The source is a human donor in good health. Some libraries in this study had Jurkat cell RNA spiked in. Each CDR3 is given with its conserved first and last residue. The D gene is left open where the match is weak. Part of the rows lack a size; the others show once, few, many or a class for expanded clones.

d_call,cdr3_length,clone_size,j_call,v_call,cdr3_nt,cdr3_aa
-,14,few,TRBJ1-1,TRBV20-1,TGCAGTGCTAGTTTTCTGGGGATGAACACTGAAGCTTTCTTT,CSASFLGMNTEAFF
-,14,-,TRBJ1-1,TRBV20-1,TGCAGTGCTAGAGTGCAGGGTATGAACACTGAAGCTTTCTTT,CSARVQGMNTEAFF
-,13,many,TRBJ1-1,TRBV5-5,TGTGCCAGCAGCCAGTGGAGGCATACTGAAGCTTTCTTT,CASSQWRHTEAFF
-,16,few,TRBJ2-7,TRBV30,TGTGCCTGGAGTGCCGACTTGGGGGCTACCCCCTACGAGCAGTACTTC,CAWSADLGATPYEQYF
TRBD1,15,many,TRBJ2-6,TRBV27,TGTGCCAGCAGTCTGACAGGGGCTGGGGCCAACGTCCTGACTTTC,CASSLTGAGANVLTF
-,15,many,TRBJ2-2,TRBV7-2,TGTGCCAGCAGCTCCTTGGACCTACCTCACGGGGAGCTGTTTTTT,CASSSLDLPHGELFF
TRBD1,15,-,TRBJ1-5,TRBV6-5,TGTGCCAGCAGTTACGACAGGGGGCCACATCAGCCCCAGCATTTT,CASSYDRGPHQPQHF
-,15,-,TRBJ2-7,TRBV4-3,TGCGCCAGCAGCCGAGACAGTGGAGTATTCTACGAGCAGTACTTC,CASSRDSGVFYEQYF
-,15,-,TRBJ1-2,TRBV5-6,TGTGCCAGCAGCTTGGGGGTGACAGGCCTCTTTGGCTACACCTTC,CASSLGVTGLFGYTF
-,14,few,TRBJ2-7,TRBV10-2,TGCGCCAGCAGTGTACCAGGCGAAGGGGCCGAGCAGTACTTC,CASSVPGEGAEQYF
TRBD2,16,-,TRBJ2-5,TRBV5-1,TGCGCCAGCAGCCCGGGCGGGGGGCAGTACCAAGAGACCCAGTACTTC,CASSPGGGQYQETQYF
-,13,few,TRBJ2-3,TRBV3-1,TGTGCCAGCAGCCAGGAACCAACAGATACGCAGTATTTT,CASSQEPTDTQYF
-,16,few,TRBJ2-3,TRBV6-2/TRBV6-3,TGTGCCAGCAGTTCGTACAGGGTCCCGAGCACAGATACGCAGTATTTT,CASSSYRVPSTDTQYF
-,12,few,TRBJ2-5,TRBV6-5,TGTGCCAGCGCGATCATTGGGGAGACCCAGTACTTC,CASAIIGETQYF
TRBD2,15,-,TRBJ2-3,TRBV4-3,TGCGCCAGCAGCCCCTCTAGCGGGGGCACAGATACGCAGTATTTT,CASSPSSGGTDTQYF
-,13,many,TRBJ2-2,TRBV29-1,TGCAGCGTTGCGGGACAGAACACCGGGGAGCTGTTTTTT,CSVAGQNTGELFF
TRBD2,15,many,TRBJ2-2,TRBV20-1,TGCAGTGCTAGGTCACTAGCGGTAAACACCGGGGAGCTGTTTTTT,CSARSLAVNTGELFF
-,13,-,TRBJ2-7,TRBV21-1,TGTGCCAGCAGGCACAGGGCGACCTACGAGCAGTACTTC,CASRHRATYEQYF
-,14,-,TRBJ1-2,TRBV6-2/TRBV6-3,TGTGCCAGCAGTACAATTATAAACAGCTGTGGCTACACCTTC,CASSTIINSCGYTF
-,12,many,TRBJ1-1,TRBV29-1,TGCAGCGGGCGGGGGGATCCCTTAGAAGCTTTCTTT,CSGRGDPLEAFF
-,15,-,TRBJ1-2,TRBV4-1,TGCGCCAGCAGCCAAGGACTTTCATCTAACTATGGCTACACCTTC,CASSQGLSSNYGYTF
-,14,many,TRBJ1-1,TRBV7-9,TGTGCCAGCAGCTTAACATCTTCGAACACTGAAGCTTTCTTT,CASSLTSSNTEAFF
TRBD1,16,few,TRBJ2-7,TRBV23-1,TGCGCCAGCAGTCAATCTGTGACAGGGGAAGACTACGAGCAGTACTTC,CASSQSVTGEDYEQYF
-,12,-,TRBJ2-7,TRBV11-2,TGTGCCAGCAGCCCAGGTGCCGGCGAGCGGTACTTC,CASSPGAGERYF
TRBD1,14,many,TRBJ2-7,TRBV6-1,TGTGCCAGCAGACAGCAGACAGGGGACTACGAGCAGTACTTC,CASRQQTGDYEQYF
-,13,-,TRBJ2-7,TRBV3-1,TGTGCCAGCAGCCAAGCCCCGATCTACGAGCAGTACTTC,CASSQAPIYEQYF
-,10,many,TRBJ1-1,TRBV7-9,TGTGCCAGCAGCCACCGTGAGGCTTTCTTT,CASSHREAFF
-,15,-,TRBJ1-1,TRBV25-1,TGTGCCAGCAGTCGCAGCGAGGGTATGAACACTGAAGCTTTCTTT,CASSRSEGMNTEAFF
TRBD2,18,-,TRBJ2-7,TRBV4-1,TGCGCCAGCAGCCAAGCCGACGGAAAGCGGGGATATATCTACGAGCAGTACTTC,CASSQADGKRGYIYEQYF
TRBD1,15,-,TRBJ1-4,TRBV7-2,TGTGCCAGCAGCTTCCAGGGGGCAGCTAATGAAAAACTGTTTTTT,CASSFQGAANEKLFF
-,15,many,TRBJ2-5,TRBV6-5,TGTGCCAGCAGGCTTTACATCGGGGACCACGAGACCCAGTACTTC,CASRLYIGDHETQYF
-,16,-,TRBJ2-5,TRBV27,TGTGCCAGCAGTTTATTTCCGGGGGCTCCTGCTGAGACCCAGTACTTC,CASSLFPGAPAETQYF
-,16,-,TRBJ2-7,TRBV4-1,TGCGCCAGCAGCCAAGATGCCAGCCCAATTATGTACGAGCAGTACTTC,CASSQDASPIMYEQYF
TRBD2,13,-,TRBJ2-7,TRBV9,TGTGCCAGCAGCGTGATACTAGCGGGGGAGCAGTACTTC,CASSVILAGEQYF
-,13,-,TRBJ1-1,TRBV5-4,TGTGCCAGCAGCTTCGACAAAAGCGCTGAAGCTTTCTTT,CASSFDKSAEAFF
-,15,many,TRBJ1-4,TRBV4-3,TGCGCCAGCAGCCAAGACGAAATAGGGGCCGAAAAACTGTTTTTT,CASSQDEIGAEKLFF
TRBD1,16,-,TRBJ1-4,TRBV14,TGTGCCAGCAGCCAACTTTGGGACAGGGGAAATGAAAAACTGTTTTTT,CASSQLWDRGNEKLFF
-,14,-,TRBJ2-3,TRBV20-1,TGCAGTGCTAGAGCCCCATTGCCAGGAGATACGCAGTATTTT,CSARAPLPGDTQYF
-,18,-,TRBJ2-5,TRBV5-6,TGTGCCAGCAGCTTGGCCTGGGAACGGGAGAGTGATCAAGAGACCCAGTACTTC,CASSLAWERESDQETQYF
TRBD1,18,-,TRBJ1-6,TRBV3-1,TGTGCCAGCAGCCATCCCCCTGACAGGGTTTCGTATAATTCACCCCTCCACTTT,CASSHPPDRVSYNSPLHF
-,16,-,TRBJ2-3,TRBV7-6,TGTGCCAGCAGCGCTGGGACCTCGAGAAGCACAGATACGCAGTATTTT,CASSAGTSRSTDTQYF
TRBD2,21,-,TRBJ2-2,TRBV29-1,TGCAGCGTTGATCAAGGGGGACTGACTAGCGGGAGGGCCGCAAACACCGGGGAGCTGTTTTTT,CSVDQGGLTSGRAANTGELFF
TRBD2,16,few,TRBJ2-3,TRBV4-3,TGCGCCAGCAGCCAAGATTGGCTAGCGGGAGAGCACACGCAGTATTTT,CASSQDWLAGEHTQYF
TRBD2,15,few,TRBJ2-1,TRBV29-1,TGCAGCGTGATTTTTACTAGCGGGAGCCCCCATGAGCAGTTCTTC,CSVIFTSGSPHEQFF
TRBD1,15,-,TRBJ2-7,TRBV11-2,TGTGCCAGCAGCCAACTTCCGGGACAGGCCTACGAGCAGTACTTC,CASSQLPGQAYEQYF
-,17,many,TRBJ2-3,TRBV5-6,TGTGCCAGCAGCTTGGGTTCGGCTAGAGGGGCTACAGATACGCAGTATTTT,CASSLGSARGATDTQYF
TRBD2,16,many,TRBJ2-3,TRBV4-2,TGTGCCAGCAGCCCTAGACTAGCGGGGGCCACAGATACGCAGTATTTT,CASSPRLAGATDTQYF
TRBD1,15,-,TRBJ1-1,TRBV19,TGTGCCAGTAGTATAGCGGGACAGGGGACCACTGAAGCTTTCTTT,CASSIAGQGTTEAFF
-,16,-,TRBJ1-1,TRBV19,TGTGCCAGTAGTATAGATCGAGACAGCTTGAACACTGAAGCTTTCTTT,CASSIDRDSLNTEAFF
-,18,-,TRBJ2-1,TRBV28,TGTGCCAGCAGTTCCATATCACCCAATGAGGTAGGAGCGGTTGAGCAGTTCTTC,CASSSISPNEVGAVEQFF
-,18,few,TRBJ2-1,TRBV19,TGTGCCAGTAGTTCCCGGGGAGGCGGGCCGACACCGTACAATGAGCAGTTCTTC,CASSSRGGGPTPYNEQFF
TRBD2,15,many,TRBJ2-3,TRBV20-1,TGCAGTGCTCCCGAACTAGCGGCGGCATCAGATACGCAGTATTTT,CSAPELAAASDTQYF